Presented here are 11 T cell receptor beta chains from one specimen sequenced in a study of shared clonotypes between healthy human individuals. Only in-frame clones appear in the TCRdb table, and some are missing; sequencing was by immunoSEQ multiplex PCR. Here the sample spans around 450,000 clones, around 75% being singletons. Sequencing used PBMCs. These receptors came from a middle-aged woman in good health. Some clones in this sample may be carry-over from other donors' samples.

This clone was seen only a few times. The chain combines TRBV30 with TRBJ2-2, with D unclear. V was trimmed by 2 bases and J by 3 bases, leaving 13 bases between them. The CDR3 loop spans 15 amino acids. CDR1 is GTSNPN, CDR2 SVGIG, per germline (reference sequence). The CDR3 region is CAWSLGRVDTGELFF. The CDR3 DNA follows: TGTGCCTGGAGTCTAGGTCGAGTTGACACCGGGGAGCTGTTTTTT.

The gene calls are TRBV27 and TRBJ2-5, with 7 bases identical to TRBD2. The germline gives CDR1 MNHEY, CDR2 SMNVEV (reference sequence). The V and J ends lost 1 base and 5 bases, in that order; junction bases with no gene match: 4. The CDR3 has 14 amino acids. CDR3 sequence: CASSLLGEGETQYF. The CDR3 nucleotides are TGTGCCAGCAGTTTATTGGGGGAGGGGGAGACCCAGTACTTC.

V gene TRBV6-5 combines with J gene TRBJ2-7, with TRBD1 identical over 9 bases. After removal of 4 bases from V and 7 bases from J, the junction contained 8 bases not matched to a gene. The CDR3 spans 14 residues. Per the germline V gene, CDR1 is MNHEY and CDR2 is SVGAGI. The CDR3: CASSSPGTGSEQYF. CDR3 nucleotide sequence: TGTGCCAGCAGTTCCCCCGGGACAGGGAGTGAGCAGTACTTC.

The chain couples TRBV10-3 to TRBJ1-2, with 9 bases aligning to TRBD1. The germline V gene has CDR1 ENHRY and CDR2 SYGVKD. J gave up 8 bases and V 3 bases, and 4 bases lay outside the gene matches. The CDR3 runs 13 residues. Here the CDR3 reads CAISDDRGRGYTF. The CDR3 DNA reads TGTGCCATCAGTGATGACAGGGGGAGAGGCTACACCTTC.

This chain connects TRBV7-3 to TRBJ2-3, with D maybe TRBD1 (5 bases). The CDR3 spans 13 residues. Between the trimmed V and J ends, which lost 5 bases and 1 base, there was a span of 7 bases. The germline gives CDR1 SGHTA, CDR2 FQGTGA. The CDR3 DNA follows: TGTGCCAGCAGCGAAGGGGGCACAGATACGCAGTATTTT. As protein: CASSEGGTDTQYF.

CDR3 bases: TGTGCCAGCAGTGGTGGACAGGGGGTGAACACTGAAGCTTTCTTT. Translation: CASSGGQGVNTEAFF. The rearrangement links TRBV25-1 to TRBJ1-1, with 10 nucleotides matching TRBD1. Germline CDR1 is MGHDK and CDR2 is SYGVNS. The CDR3 is 15 amino acids. The junction had 2 bases not matched to a gene; V was cut back by 4 bases and J by 0 bases.

This clone was seen just once. The chain combines TRBV11-2 with TRBJ2-5; tentatively, D is TRBD1 (5 bases). V dropped 5 bases and J dropped 2 bases, with 15 bases sitting between them. The CDR3 runs 15 residues. Germline CDR1 is SGHAT and CDR2 is FQNNGV. CDR3 nucleotides: TGTGCCAGCAGCCAAGGGGCCAGAGTGCAAGAGACCCAGTACTTC. Its translation: CASSQGARVQETQYF.

V usage is TRBV7-3 and J usage is TRBJ2-2; D unclear. CDR1 is SGHTA, CDR2 FQGTGA, per germline. The CDR3 covers 13 residues. V was cut by 4 bases and J by 2 bases, with 5 bases left in between. CDR3 DNA sequence: TGTGCCAGCAGCTCCATAAACACCGGGGAGCTGTTTTTT. It translates to CASSSINTGELFF.

This clone was seen more than once but under ten times. The gene calls are TRBV7-3 and TRBJ2-1; maybe TRBD2 (6 bases). Trimming removed 1 base from V and 5 bases from J, with 15 bases in between. The CDR3 consists of 16 residues. CDR1 SGHTA and CDR2 FQGTGA come from the germline V gene. CDR3 DNA: TGTGCCAGCAGCTTAAAGTCCCGGGAGTGGCACAATGAGCAGTTCTTC. Its translation is CASSLKSREWHNEQFF.

This sequence joins TRBV5-5 and TRBJ2-7; no clear D gene. V lost 4 bases, J lost 4 bases, and 12 bases lay in between. The CDR3 sequence is 13 residues long. From germline, CDR1 is SGHKS and CDR2 YYEKEE (reference sequence). This CDR3 is CASSPSPDYEQYF. DNA for the CDR3: TGTGCCAGCAGCCCCTCGCCTGATTACGAGCAGTACTTC.

This clone was detected once. V is TRBV5-4 and J is TRBJ2-1; 10 bases agree with TRBD2. The CDR3 length is 15 residues. Germline V lookup: CDR1 SGHNT, CDR2 YYREEE (reference sequence). V was clipped by 5 bases and J by 2 bases; unmatched bases: 4. CDR3 sequence: CASRPSGGPYNEQFF. Here the CDR3 DNA reads TGTGCCAGCAGACCTAGCGGGGGCCCCTACAATGAGCAGTTCTTC.